Detailed here is one T cell receptor beta chain. The antigen is undetermined. The data were obtained in a study of shared clonotypes between healthy human individuals. Whole-study findings and limits: It was expected that sequencing depth would affect clonotype sharing among donors.

Data came from immunoSEQ multiplex PCR; TCRdb stores just in-frame clones and leaves some out. The repertoire consists of 1,400,000 or so clones, with 97% to 99% occurring once and the leading ten covering approximately 0.4%. CDR3 length: 14 residues. V was clipped by 1 base and J by 0 bases, with 4 bases between them. The germline CDR1 and CDR2 sequences are SGHTA and FQGNSA. The specimen was naive CD4+ T cells sorted from blood. Subset in this sample: CD45RA+ positively selected. This rearrangement joins TRBV7-2 to TRBJ1-5, with D unclear. The sequence came from a man aged 30 to 45 in good health. CDR3 bases: TGTGCCAGCAGCTTAGGACGTAGCAATCAGCCCCAGCATTTT. Protein product: CASSLGRSNQPQHF. Full variable domain (remainder filled in from reference TRBV7-2 and TRBJ1-5): GAGVSQSPSNKVTEKGKDVELRCDPISGHTALYWYRQSLGQGLEFLIYFQGNSAPDKSGLPSDRFSAERTGGSVSTLTIQRTQQEDSAVYLCASSLGRSNQPQHFGDGTRLSIL.